Listed here are 3 T cell receptor beta chains from one sample, sequenced in a study of breast tumors, draining lymph nodes, adjacent tissues. The lymph nodes were axillary draining lymph nodes from breast cancer patients. A single record per CDR3 protein comes from TCRdb applying MiXCR to the multiplex PCR reads. This table has 130,000 or so distinct CDR3 sequences, around 22% appearing once. Source material: axillary lymph node tissue. The receptors here all came from a female donor with breast cancer. Some clones in this sample may be carry-over from other donors' samples.

Concerning this clonotype: This may be a read error, as it is one base from a much larger clone. This chain uses TRBV4-1 with TRBJ1-2; possibly TRBD1 for D (6 bases). Looked up from germline, CDR1 is MGHRA and CDR2 is YSYEKL. The length of the CDR3 is 16 residues. V lost 2 bases, J lost 3 bases, and 16 bases lay in between. CDR3 loop: CASSQLMGGADYGYTF. The CDR3 DNA reads as TGCGCCAGCAGCCAACTCATGGGGGGCGCAGACTATGGCTACACCTTC.

Notes on this clonotype: A much larger clone sits a single nucleotide away, making a read error possible. J is TRBJ2-1 and V is TRBV4-1, with a possible D match to TRBD2 (5 bases). V shed 4 bases and J shed 9 bases, with 16 bases lying between them. The CDR3 is 14 amino acids. CDR1 is MGHRA, CDR2 YSYEKL, per germline. In DNA, the CDR3 is TGCGCCAGCAGCCGAGAGCGGAGCGACGGTGAGCAGTTCTTC. It specifies CASSRERSDGEQFF.

A few counts support this clonotype. CDR3 protein: CASSTGGVGYSPLHF. The CDR3 DNA sequence: TGTGCCAGCAGTACAGGGGGCGTTGGGTATTCACCCCTCCACTTT. The chain links TRBV28 to TRBJ1-6; the match to TRBD1 covers 9 bases. The CDR3 extends over 15 amino acids. V lost 5 bases and J lost 8; bases outside the gene matches: 7. Germline V gives CDR1 MDHEN, CDR2 SYDVKM.